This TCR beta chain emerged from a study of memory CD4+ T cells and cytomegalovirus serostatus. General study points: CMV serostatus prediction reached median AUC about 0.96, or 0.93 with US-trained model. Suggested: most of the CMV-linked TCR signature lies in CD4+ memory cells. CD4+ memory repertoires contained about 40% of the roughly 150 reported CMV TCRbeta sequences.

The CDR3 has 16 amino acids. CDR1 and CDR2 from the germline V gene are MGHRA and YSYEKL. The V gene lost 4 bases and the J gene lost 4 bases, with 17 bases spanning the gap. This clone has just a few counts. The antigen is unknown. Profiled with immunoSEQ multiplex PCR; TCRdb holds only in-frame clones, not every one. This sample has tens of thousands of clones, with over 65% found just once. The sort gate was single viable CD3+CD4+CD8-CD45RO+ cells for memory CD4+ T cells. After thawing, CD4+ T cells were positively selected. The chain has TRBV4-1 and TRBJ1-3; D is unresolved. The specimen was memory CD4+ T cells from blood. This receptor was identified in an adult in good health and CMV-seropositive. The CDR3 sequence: CASSPQMEAGGNTIYF. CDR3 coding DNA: TGCGCCAGCAGCCCCCAAATGGAGGCAGGAGGAAACACCATATATTTT.